What follows is one T cell receptor (beta chain) and its context. No antigen is known for it. This may arise from a read error, as a much more abundant clone is one base away. TCRdb called the reads again in MiXCR, with one record for every CDR3 protein. This sample has about 830,000 distinct CDR3 sequences, with around a third found just once. The data stem from a study of T cell repertoires in cytomegalovirus infection. This CDR3 has 15 residues. V was pared by 5 bases and J by 8 bases, with 10 bases of the junction left unmatched. From germline, CDR1 is SGHTA and CDR2 FQGNSA. The clonotype was recovered from a human donor in good health (CMV status not recorded). Some clones in this sample may be carry-over from other donors' samples. J is TRBJ1-2 and V is TRBV7-2, with 11 bases aligning to TRBD1. The sample was cultured CD8+ T cells from PBMCs, taken from culture after CMV antigen stimulation. The DNA for the CDR3 is TGTACCAGCAGCACCCAAGGACAGGGGGCTGGCGGCTACACCTTC. Amino acid sequence: CTSSTQGQGAGGYTF. The whole variable domain, remainder taken from reference TRBV7-2 and TRBJ1-2, is GAGVSQSPSNKVTEKGKDVELRCDPISGHTALYWYRQSLGQGLEFLIYFQGNSAPDKSGLPSDRFSAERTGGSVSTLTIQRTQQEDSAVYLCTSSTQGQGAGGYTFGSGTRLTVV.